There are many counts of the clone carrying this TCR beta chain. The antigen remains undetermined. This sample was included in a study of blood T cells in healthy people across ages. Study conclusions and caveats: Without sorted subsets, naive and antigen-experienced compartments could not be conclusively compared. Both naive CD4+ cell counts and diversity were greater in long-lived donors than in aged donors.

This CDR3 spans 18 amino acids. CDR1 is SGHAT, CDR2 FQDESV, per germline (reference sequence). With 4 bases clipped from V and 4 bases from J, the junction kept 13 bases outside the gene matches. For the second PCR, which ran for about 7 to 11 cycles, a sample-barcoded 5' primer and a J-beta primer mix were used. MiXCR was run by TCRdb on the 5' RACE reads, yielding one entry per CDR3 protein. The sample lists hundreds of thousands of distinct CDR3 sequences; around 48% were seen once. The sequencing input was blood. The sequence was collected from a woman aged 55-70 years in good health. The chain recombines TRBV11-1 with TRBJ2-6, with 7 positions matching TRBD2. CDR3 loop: CASSSALGRDLGANVLTF. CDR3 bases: TGTGCCAGCAGCTCCGCCTTAGGGAGGGATCTGGGGGCCAACGTCCTGACTTTC.